Below, 12 T cell receptor beta chains from the same sample are listed, as sequenced in a study of T cell repertoires in cytomegalovirus infection. TCRdb re-analysed the reads in MiXCR, keeping a single row per CDR3 protein. The data hold nearly 550,000 distinct CDR3 sequences, with 16% observed a single time. Material: CD8+ T cells from PBMCs. The receptor set was obtained from a human donor in good health (CMV status not recorded). Some clones in this sample may be carry-over from other donors' samples.

This clonotype showed up just a few times. The CDR3 here is CASSLKHIYNEQFF. The CDR3, as DNA: TGCGCCAGCAGTCTCAAACACATATACAATGAGCAGTTCTTC. V is TRBV23-1 and J is TRBJ2-1; D remains ambiguous. TRBV23-1 is identified as an open reading frame with a role that is uncertain. The CDR3 extends over 14 amino acids. Trimming left V 4 bases short and J 4 bases short, with 11 bases between.

The rearrangement joins TRBV6-8 to TRBJ1-2; D possibly corresponds to TRBD1 (5 bases). Germline V lookup: CDR1 MNHGY, CDR2 SAAAGT. The germline V and J ends were trimmed by 6 bases and 2 bases, with 22 bases remaining between them. The CDR3 spans 17 residues. CDR3 DNA sequence: TGTGCCAGCAGCTATTCCGAAGCGGTGGGACTAAACTATGGCTACACCTTC. It is translated as CASSYSEAVGLNYGYTF.

This clonotype was recorded at least ten times. V is TRBV4-1 and J is TRBJ2-2; D is possibly TRBD1 or TRBD2 (5 bases each). The CDR3 totals 15 residues. Looked up from germline, CDR1 is MGHRA and CDR2 is YSYEKL. Trimming stripped 4 bases from V and 7 bases from J, with 16 bases between. This CDR3 reads CASSPRGGGVGELFF. The CDR3 bases are TGCGCCAGCAGCCCGAGAGGTGGGGGTGTCGGGGAGCTGTTTTTT.

This clonotype has ten or more counts. V usage is TRBV7-6 and J usage is TRBJ2-7; 12 positions agree with TRBD1. J gave up 5 bases and V 0 bases, and 5 bases lay outside the gene matches. The CDR3 has 16 amino acids. Germline V lookup: CDR1 SGHVS, CDR2 FNYEAQ. Here the CDR3 DNA reads TGTGCCAGCAGCTTAGCGCTGGGGACAGGGGGCCACGAGCAGTACTTC. Translation gives CASSLALGTGGHEQYF.

This clonotype was seen many times. This chain connects TRBV7-9 to TRBJ2-3, with a possible D match to TRBD1 (10 bases). Trimming took off 5 bases at V and 5 bases at J, with 20 bases between the two ends. This CDR3 has 16 amino acids. Germline V gene data show CDR1 as SEHNR and CDR2 as FQNEAQ (reference sequence). This chain's CDR3 is CASSPAGGQGIDTQYF. The DNA of the CDR3 is TGTGCCAGCAGCCCAGCGGGGGGACAGGGGATAGATACGCAGTATTTT.

This clonotype was observed many times. The V and J genes are TRBV7-2 and TRBJ1-2, with D uncertain. The CDR3 spans 15 residues. Germline V CDR1 and CDR2: SGHTA, FQGNSA. Deletions cut 4 bases from V and 4 bases from J, with 16 bases between. CDR3 in DNA: TGTGCCAGCAGCTCCCTTGGTGGCCGACTCTATGGCTACACCTTC. It specifies CASSSLGGRLYGYTF.

This clonotype was detected many times. This sequence joins TRBV7-9 and TRBJ1-6; D is uncertain. Germline values: CDR1 SEHNR, CDR2 FQNEAQ (reference sequence). Trimming took off 6 bases at V and 5 bases at J, with 11 bases between the two ends. CDR3 size: 14 residues. CDR3 amino acids: CASRPKLDNSPLHF. CDR3 nucleotides: TGTGCCAGCAGGCCCAAGTTGGATAATTCACCCCTCCACTTT.

The V call is TRBV3-1, the J call TRBJ2-6, with TRBD1 matching over 9 bases. The V segment lost 0 bases and the J segment 0 bases; nucleotides outside the gene matches: 9. The CDR3 has 20 amino acids. Germline V lookup: CDR1 LGHDT, CDR2 YNNKEL (reference sequence). DNA for the CDR3: TGTGCCAGCAGCCAAGAGGATAACAGGGGGCACTACTCTGGGGCCAACGTCCTGACTTTC. It specifies CASSQEDNRGHYSGANVLTF.

This clonotype was observed many times. The V gene is TRBV7-8, the J gene TRBJ2-7, with D perhaps TRBD2 (5 bases). The length of the CDR3 is 13 residues. Trimming pared 5 bases from V and 3 bases from J, leaving 11 bases between. CDR1 SGHVS and CDR2 FQNEAQ come from the germline V gene. CDR3 protein: CASSPRGGYEQYF. In nucleotides, the CDR3 is TGTGCCAGCAGCCCACGTGGAGGCTACGAGCAGTACTTC.

V usage is TRBV6-4 and J usage is TRBJ2-3; 9 bases agree with TRBD2. The CDR3 length is 15 residues. The V gene's germline CDR1 is MRHNA and CDR2 SNTAGT. V shed 6 bases, J shed 2 bases, and the junction held 6 bases outside the gene matches. CDR3 amino acids: CASRAGTSPTDTQYF. CDR3 sequence (DNA): TGTGCCAGCAGAGCCGGGACTAGCCCCACAGATACGCAGTATTTT.

The chain couples TRBV19 to TRBJ2-5, with D possibly TRBD2 on 5 matching bases. Germline V gene lookup returns CDR1 LNHDA and CDR2 SQIVND (reference sequence). V was shortened by 3 bases and J by 5 bases, with 13 bases between the two germline ends. This CDR3 has 14 residues. CDR3 loop: CASSIDSGEETQYF. CDR3 DNA: TGTGCCAGTAGTATTGATAGTGGGGAGGAGACCCAGTACTTC. The full variable domain, completed using reference TRBV19 and TRBJ2-5, is DGGITQSPKYLFRKEGQNVTLSCEQNLNHDAMYWYRQDPGQGLRLIYYSQIVNDFQKGDIAEGYSVSREKKESFPLTVTSAQKNPTAFYLCASSIDSGEETQYFGPGTRLLVL.

This clonotype showed up many times. The chain couples TRBV7-6 to TRBJ2-5; D perhaps matches TRBD1 (5 bases). Germline CDR1 SGHVS, CDR2 FNYEAQ. The CDR3 runs 12 residues. V lost 5 bases and J lost 6, with 10 bases in between. The CDR3 here is CASSKGPKTQYF. The CDR3 nucleotides are TGTGCCAGCAGCAAGGGGCCGAAGACCCAGTACTTC.